This is a list of T cell receptor beta chains from one sample in a study of T cells in Graves' hyperthyroidism and ophthalmopathy. MiXCR, applied by TCRdb to the multiplex PCR reads, yields one record per CDR3 protein. This sample has about half a million distinct CDR3 sequences, with about 16% found just once. Sample: blood. The receptor set was obtained from a woman aged 30 to 39 with Graves' ophthalmopathy. Both conserved end residues are part of each CDR3. D genes are given only for firm matches. Size is stated for part of the rows, as once, few or many counts, or as a class when the clone is expanded.

abundance	v_gene	d_gene	j_gene	CDR3nt	CDR3aa
many	TRBV4-1	.	TRBJ1-5	TGCGCCAGCAGCCAGACTGACCGCAATCAGCCCCAGCATTTT	CASSQTDRNQPQHF
few	TRBV6-6	TRBD2	TRBJ2-3	TGTGCCAGCAGTACGGGACTAGCGGCTAGCACAGATACGCAGTATTTT	CASSTGLAASTDTQYF
many	TRBV7-9	.	TRBJ1-1	TGTGCCAGCACCAGGGACACTGAAGCTTTCTTT	CASTRDTEAFF
many	TRBV11-2	.	TRBJ2-7	TGTGCCAGCAGCTTGAGGGCAGCTTATGCATACGAGCAGTACTTC	CASSLRAAYAYEQYF
.	TRBV29-1	.	TRBJ2-5	TGCAGCGTTGGTAGTGGTTGGTCGGAGACCCAGTACTTC	CSVGSGWSETQYF
many	TRBV9	.	TRBJ2-5	TGTGCCAGCAGCGTAGATCCGGGCAGGGGATGGGGGGAGACCCAGTACTTC	CASSVDPGRGWGETQYF
many	TRBV20-1	.	TRBJ2-3	TGCAGTGCTAGAGATCAGGCGGGGAACTGGGAGGATACGCAGTATTTT	CSARDQAGNWEDTQYF
once	TRBV20-1	TRBD2	TRBJ2-7	TGCAGTGCTAGAGGGGGGGGGTCCCCCTCCGAGCAGTACTTC	CSARGGGSPSEQYF
.	TRBV19	.	TRBJ1-1	TGTGCCAGTAGTACTACAAGGGACATCCTCACTGAAGCTTTCTTT	CASSTTRDILTEAFF
many	TRBV12-3/TRBV12-4	TRBD1	TRBJ1-4	TGTGCCAGCAGTCGACGACAGGGAGCAACTAATGAAAAACTGTTTTTT	CASSRRQGATNEKLFF
.	TRBV7-2	TRBD1	TRBJ1-2	TGTGCCAGCAGCTTAGGGGGGACAGGGCTTGGCTACACCTTC	CASSLGGTGLGYTF
many	TRBV11-2	.	TRBJ2-2	TGTGCCAGCAGCTTCGAGCGGACCACCGGGGAGCTGTTTTTT	CASSFERTTGELFF
many	TRBV28	.	TRBJ1-2	TGTGCCAGCAGTCCCAGGTCGTACTATGGCTACACCTTC	CASSPRSYYGYTF
few	TRBV9	.	TRBJ1-1	TGTGCCAGCAGCGTAGGGGACGCTGAAGCTTTCTTT	CASSVGDAEAFF
few	TRBV19	TRBD1	TRBJ1-2	TGTGCCAGTAGTAGAAGGACAGGGAACTATGGCTACACCTTC	CASSRRTGNYGYTF